This T cell receptor (beta chain) was retrieved from a study of T cell responses to AZD1222 COVID-19 vaccine. Germline CDR1 reads MNHNY; CDR2 reads SVGAGI (reference sequence). V lost 4 bases and J 7 bases, leaving 7 bases between the germline ends. The CDR3 is 12 amino acids. Sequenced by immunoSEQ multiplex PCR; TCRdb stores in-frame clones only, minus some. The sample includes approximately 180,000 clones, just over 85% seen only once; the top ten take 6% to 8.5%. As to this clone: Its matching antigen is unknown.

General study results and limits: AZD1222 recipients seropositive at baseline numbered only six.

The receptor's source is an adult in good health. V is TRBV6-6 and J is TRBJ2-2; D gene ambiguous. The sample in question was peripheral blood, obtained on day 0 of AZD1222 vaccination. The CDR3 loop reads CASSFEYGELFF. The CDR3 DNA follows: TGTGCCAGCAGTTTCGAGTACGGGGAGCTGTTTTTT.